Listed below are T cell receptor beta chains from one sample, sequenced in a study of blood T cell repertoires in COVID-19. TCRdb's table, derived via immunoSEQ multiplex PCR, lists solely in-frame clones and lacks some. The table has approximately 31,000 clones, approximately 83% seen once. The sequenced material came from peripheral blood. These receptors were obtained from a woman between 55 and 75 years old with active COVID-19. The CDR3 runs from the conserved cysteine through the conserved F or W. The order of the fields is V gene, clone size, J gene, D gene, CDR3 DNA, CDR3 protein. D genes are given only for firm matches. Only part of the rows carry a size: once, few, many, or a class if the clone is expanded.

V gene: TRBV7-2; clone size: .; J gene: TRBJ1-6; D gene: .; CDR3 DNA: TGTGCCAGCAGCACCGCCCGGGGGGCTACACCCCTCCACTTT; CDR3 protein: CASSTARGATPLHF
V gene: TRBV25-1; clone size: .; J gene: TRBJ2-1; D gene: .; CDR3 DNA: TGTGCCAGCATGTCCGACAAGACCCTTTCCAATGAGCAGTTCTTC; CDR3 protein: CASMSDKTLSNEQFF
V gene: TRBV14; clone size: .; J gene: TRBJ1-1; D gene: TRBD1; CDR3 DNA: TGTGCCAGCAGCGTCATACCGGGACAGGGTGAAAGCCCGGCCACTGAAGCTTTCTTT; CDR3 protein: CASSVIPGQGESPATEAFF
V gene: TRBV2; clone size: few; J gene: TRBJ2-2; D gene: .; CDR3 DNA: TGTGCCAGCAGTGCTCAGGGCGCCGCGCTGTTTTTT; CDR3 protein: CASSAQGAALFF
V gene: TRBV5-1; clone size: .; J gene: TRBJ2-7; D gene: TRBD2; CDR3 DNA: TGCGCCAGCAGTCCCGGGACTAGCGGATACGAGCAGTACTTC; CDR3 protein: CASSPGTSGYEQYF
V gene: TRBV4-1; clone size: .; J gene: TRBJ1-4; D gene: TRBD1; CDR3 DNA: TGCGCCAGCAGCCCCTCAGGGGACAGGGAAGGGGAAAAACTGTTTTTT; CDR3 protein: CASSPSGDREGEKLFF
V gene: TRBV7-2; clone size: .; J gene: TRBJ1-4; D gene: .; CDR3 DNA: TGTGCCAGCAGCTTAGGAGGGGAAAAACTGTTTTTT; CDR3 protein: CASSLGGEKLFF
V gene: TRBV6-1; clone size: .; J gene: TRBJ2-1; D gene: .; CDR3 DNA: TGTGCCAGCAGTGAAGGGGGCTGGTTGAGGAATGAGCAGTTCTTC; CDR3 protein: CASSEGGWLRNEQFF
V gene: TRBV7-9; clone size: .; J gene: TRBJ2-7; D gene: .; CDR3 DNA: TGTGCCAGCAGCTCGGGGAACTCCTACGAGCAGTACTTC; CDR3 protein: CASSSGNSYEQYF
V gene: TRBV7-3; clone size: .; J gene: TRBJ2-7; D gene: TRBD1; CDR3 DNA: TGTGCCAGCAGCTTAAGACAGGGGCCCGAGCAGTACTTC; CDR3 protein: CASSLRQGPEQYF
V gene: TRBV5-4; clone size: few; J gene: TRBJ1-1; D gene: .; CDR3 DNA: TGTGCCAGCAGTCCAGGGGCAATCAGGGACACTGAAGCTTTCTTT; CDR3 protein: CASSPGAIRDTEAFF
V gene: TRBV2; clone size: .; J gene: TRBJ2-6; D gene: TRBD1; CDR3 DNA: TGTGCCAGAAGACAGGGGGCTGGGGCCAACGTCCTGACTTTC; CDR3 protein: CARRQGAGANVLTF
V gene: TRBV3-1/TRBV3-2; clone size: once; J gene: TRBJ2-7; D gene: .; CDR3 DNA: TGTGCCAGCAGCCAAGCGGTCAGGTTGACCTACGAGCAGTACTTC; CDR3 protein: CASSQAVRLTYEQYF
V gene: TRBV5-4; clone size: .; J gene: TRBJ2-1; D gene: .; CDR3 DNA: TGTGCCAGCAGCCCCCAGGACAATGAGCAGTTCTTC; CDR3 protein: CASSPQDNEQFF
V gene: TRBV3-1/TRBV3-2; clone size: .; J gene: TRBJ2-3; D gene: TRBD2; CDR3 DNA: TGTGCCAGCAGCCAAGATTACCCTAGCGGGGGGGCCTTGGATACGCAGTATTTT; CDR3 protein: CASSQDYPSGGALDTQYF
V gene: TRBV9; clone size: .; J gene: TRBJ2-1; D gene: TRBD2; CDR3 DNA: TGTGCCAGCAGCGGTAGCGGGACCCCTTACAATGAGCAGTTCTTC; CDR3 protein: CASSGSGTPYNEQFF
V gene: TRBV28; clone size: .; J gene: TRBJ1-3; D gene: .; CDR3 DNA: TGTGCCAGCAGTTTTGGGGGGTCTGGAAACACCATATATTTT; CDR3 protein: CASSFGGSGNTIYF
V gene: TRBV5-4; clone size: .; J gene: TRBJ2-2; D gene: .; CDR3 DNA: TGTGCCAGCAGCTTAGGGGGAATGAACACCGGGGAGCTGTTTTTT; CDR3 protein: CASSLGGMNTGELFF
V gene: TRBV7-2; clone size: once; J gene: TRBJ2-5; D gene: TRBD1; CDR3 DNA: TGTGCCAGCAGCCCCACAGGGGTGGTCAGGGAGACCCAGTACTTC; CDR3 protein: CASSPTGVVRETQYF
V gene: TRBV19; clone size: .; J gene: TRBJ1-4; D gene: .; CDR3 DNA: TGTGCCAGTAGTATGATGCCCGGACAGTCTAATGAAAAACTGTTTTTT; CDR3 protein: CASSMMPGQSNEKLFF
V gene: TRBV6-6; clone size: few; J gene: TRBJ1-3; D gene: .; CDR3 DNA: TGTGCCAGCAGTTACTCAGGGGGAACTGGAAACACCATATATTTT; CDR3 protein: CASSYSGGTGNTIYF
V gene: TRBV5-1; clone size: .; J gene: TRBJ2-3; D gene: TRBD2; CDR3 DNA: TGCGCCAGCAGCTTCGGGAGGAGAGATACGCAGTATTTT; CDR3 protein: CASSFGRRDTQYF
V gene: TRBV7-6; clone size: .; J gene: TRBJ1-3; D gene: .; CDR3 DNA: TGTGCCAGCAGCCACTACTCTGGAAACACCATATATTTT; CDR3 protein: CASSHYSGNTIYF
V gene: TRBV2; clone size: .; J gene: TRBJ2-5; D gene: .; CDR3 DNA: TGTGCCAGCAGTGATACCGGATCGAGGGTGGAGACCCAGTACTTC; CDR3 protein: CASSDTGSRVETQYF
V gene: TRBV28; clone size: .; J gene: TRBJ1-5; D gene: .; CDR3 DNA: TGTGCCGTCCAGGAGGCAGGAGGCCAGCCCCAGCATTTT; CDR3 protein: CAVQEAGGQPQHF
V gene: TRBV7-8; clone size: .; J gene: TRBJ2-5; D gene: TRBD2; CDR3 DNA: TGTGCCAGCAGCATCTCTAGCGGGAAAGAGACCCAGTACTTC; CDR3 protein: CASSISSGKETQYF
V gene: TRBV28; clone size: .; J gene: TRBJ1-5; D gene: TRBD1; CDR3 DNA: TGTGCCAGCAGGACCACAGGGGGGCTAGGACAGCCCCAGCATTTT; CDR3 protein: CASRTTGGLGQPQHF
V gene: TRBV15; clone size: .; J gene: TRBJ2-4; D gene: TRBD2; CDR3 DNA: TGTGCCACCAGCAGGTGGGGGGGAGGGTTAGGCAAAAACATTCAGTACTTC; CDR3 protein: CATSRWGGGLGKNIQYF
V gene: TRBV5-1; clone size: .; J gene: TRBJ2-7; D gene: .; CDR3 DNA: TGCGCCAGCGATCCCGGACAGGGATTGGGCGGGGGGTACTTC; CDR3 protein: CASDPGQGLGGGYF
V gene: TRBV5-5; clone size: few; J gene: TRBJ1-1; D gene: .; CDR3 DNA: TGTGCCAGCAGCTTACTCTCCGGGGGCACTGAAGCTTTCTTT; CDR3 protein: CASSLLSGGTEAFF
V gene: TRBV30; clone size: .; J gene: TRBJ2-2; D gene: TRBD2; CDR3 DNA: TGTGCCTGGAGTACTAGCGGAACGAACACCGGGGAGCTGTTTTTT; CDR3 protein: CAWSTSGTNTGELFF
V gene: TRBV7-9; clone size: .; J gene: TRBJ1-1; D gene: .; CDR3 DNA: TGTGCCAGCAGCGCGCCCGTGGGGGCGGGAGGTACTGAAGCTTTCTTT; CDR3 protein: CASSAPVGAGGTEAFF
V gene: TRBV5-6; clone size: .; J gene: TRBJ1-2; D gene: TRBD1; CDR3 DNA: TGTGCCAGCAGCTTTTTACAGGGGGCTCGTTATGGCTACACCTTC; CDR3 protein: CASSFLQGARYGYTF